This section outlines one TCR beta chain sequence together with its context. The record originates from a study of blood T cell repertoires in COVID-19. Turning to the study itself: The cDNA or gDNA used as material had been derived from T cells, B-cell-depleted T cells, or PBMCs.

Per the original methods: Researchers report that nucleated cell counts were estimated from reference gene primer amplification. This table comes from immunoSEQ multiplex PCR, and its TCRdb copy is limited to in-frame clones, with some not included. That table supplies the V and J calls and clone size; D and trimming were determined from the DNA. Of a few thousand clones in the sample, 70% were seen once. What was sequenced was peripheral blood. This clonotype was obtained from a man aged 65 to 85 with active COVID-19.

CDR3 nucleotide sequence: TGCGCCAGCAGTCCGGGCGGGTATTTGGAAGCTTTCTTT. Amino acid sequence: CASSPGGYLEAFF. The genes are TRBV10-1 and TRBJ1-1, with D hard to call. Deletions cut 5 bases from V and 8 bases from J, with 15 bases between. Germline CDR1 and CDR2: WNHNN and SYGVQD (reference sequence). CDR3 length: 13 amino acids.